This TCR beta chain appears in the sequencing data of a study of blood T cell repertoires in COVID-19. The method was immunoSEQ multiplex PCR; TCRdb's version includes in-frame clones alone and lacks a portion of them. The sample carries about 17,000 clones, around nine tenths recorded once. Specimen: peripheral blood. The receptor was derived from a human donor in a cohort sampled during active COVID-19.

The CDR3 loop is CASSVGQGNTIYF. DNA of the CDR3: TGTGCCAGCAGCGTAGGACAGGGGAACACCATATATTTT. The V and J genes are TRBV9 and TRBJ1-3; 8 positions match TRBD1. CDR1 and CDR2 from the germline V gene are SGDLS and YYNGEE. Germline trimming cut 0 bases from V and 7 bases from J; bases unmatched to any gene: 0. The CDR3 length is 13 residues.